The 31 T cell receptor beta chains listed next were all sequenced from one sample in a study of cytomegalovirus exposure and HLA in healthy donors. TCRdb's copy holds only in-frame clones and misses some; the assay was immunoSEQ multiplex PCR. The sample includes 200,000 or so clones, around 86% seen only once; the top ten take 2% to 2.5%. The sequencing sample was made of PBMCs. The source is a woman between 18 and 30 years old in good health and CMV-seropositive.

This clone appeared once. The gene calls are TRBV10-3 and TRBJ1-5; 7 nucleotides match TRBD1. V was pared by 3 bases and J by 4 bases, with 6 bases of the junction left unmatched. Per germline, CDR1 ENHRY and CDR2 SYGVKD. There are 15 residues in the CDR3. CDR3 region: CAISDLGQANQPQHF. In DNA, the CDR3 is TGTGCCATCAGTGACCTTGGACAGGCGAATCAGCCCCAGCATTTT.

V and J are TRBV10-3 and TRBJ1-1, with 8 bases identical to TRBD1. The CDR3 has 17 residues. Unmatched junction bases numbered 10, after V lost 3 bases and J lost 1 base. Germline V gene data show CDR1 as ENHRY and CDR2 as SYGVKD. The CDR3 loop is CAISDPNPGGANTEAFF. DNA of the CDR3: TGTGCCATCAGTGACCCAAATCCAGGGGGCGCGAACACTGAAGCTTTCTTT.

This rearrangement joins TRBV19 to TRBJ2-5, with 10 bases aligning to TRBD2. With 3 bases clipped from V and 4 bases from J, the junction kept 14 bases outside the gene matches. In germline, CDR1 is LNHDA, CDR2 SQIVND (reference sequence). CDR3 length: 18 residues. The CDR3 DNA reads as TGTGCCAGTAGTATTAAGCAGGGGCCTAGCGGGAGTAGAGAGACCCAGTACTTC. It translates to CASSIKQGPSGSRETQYF.

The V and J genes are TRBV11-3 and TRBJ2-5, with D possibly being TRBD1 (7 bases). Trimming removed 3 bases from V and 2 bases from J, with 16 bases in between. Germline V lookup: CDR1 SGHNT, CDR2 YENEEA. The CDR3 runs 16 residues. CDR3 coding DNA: TGTGCCAGCAGCTTGGGGGGCGCAGGGGGACAAGAGACCCAGTACTTC. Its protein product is CASSLGGAGGQETQYF.

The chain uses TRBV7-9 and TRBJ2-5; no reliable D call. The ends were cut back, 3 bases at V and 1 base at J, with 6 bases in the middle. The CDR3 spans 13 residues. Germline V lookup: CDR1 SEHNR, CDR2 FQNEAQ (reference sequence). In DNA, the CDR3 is TGTGCCAGCAGCTTTATTCCCCAAGAGACCCAGTACTTC. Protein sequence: CASSFIPQETQYF.

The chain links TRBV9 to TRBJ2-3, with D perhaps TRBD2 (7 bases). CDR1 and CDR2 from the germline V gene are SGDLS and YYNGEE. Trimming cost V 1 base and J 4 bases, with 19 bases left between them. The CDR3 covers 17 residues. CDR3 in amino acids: CASSVSGEGGSPDTQYF. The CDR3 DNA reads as TGTGCCAGCAGCGTATCAGGGGAGGGCGGGAGCCCAGATACGCAGTATTTT.

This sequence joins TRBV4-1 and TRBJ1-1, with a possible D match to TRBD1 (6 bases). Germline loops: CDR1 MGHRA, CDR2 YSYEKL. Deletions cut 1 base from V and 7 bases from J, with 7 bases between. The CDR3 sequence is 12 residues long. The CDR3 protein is CASSQVRGEAFF. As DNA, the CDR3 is TGCGCCAGCAGCCAAGTCAGGGGTGAAGCTTTCTTT.

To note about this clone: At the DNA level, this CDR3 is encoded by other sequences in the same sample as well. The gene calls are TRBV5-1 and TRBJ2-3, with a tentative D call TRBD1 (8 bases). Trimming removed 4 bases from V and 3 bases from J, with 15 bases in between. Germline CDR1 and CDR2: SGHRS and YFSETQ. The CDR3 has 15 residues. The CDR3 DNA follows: TGCGCCAGCAGCCCCGGACAGGGAGGGACAGATACGCAGTATTTT. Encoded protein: CASSPGQGGTDTQYF.

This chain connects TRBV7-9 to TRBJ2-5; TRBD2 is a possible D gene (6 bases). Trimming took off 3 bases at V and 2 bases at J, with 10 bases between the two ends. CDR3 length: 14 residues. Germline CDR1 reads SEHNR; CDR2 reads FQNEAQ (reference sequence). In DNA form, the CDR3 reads TGTGCCAGCAGCTTGGCGGGACCTCAAGAGACCCAGTACTTC. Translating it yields CASSLAGPQETQYF.

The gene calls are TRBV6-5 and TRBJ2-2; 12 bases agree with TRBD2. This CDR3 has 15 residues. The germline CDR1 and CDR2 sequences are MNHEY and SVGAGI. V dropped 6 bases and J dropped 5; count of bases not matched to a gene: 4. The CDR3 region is CASSSGLAGTGELFF. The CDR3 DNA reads TGTGCCAGCAGCTCGGGACTAGCGGGTACCGGGGAGCTGTTTTTT.

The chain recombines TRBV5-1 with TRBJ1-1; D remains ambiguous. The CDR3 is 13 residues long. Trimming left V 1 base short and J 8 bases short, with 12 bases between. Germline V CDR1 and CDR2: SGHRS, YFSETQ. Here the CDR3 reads CASSLQWSREAFF. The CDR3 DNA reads TGCGCCAGCAGCTTGCAGTGGAGTAGGGAAGCTTTCTTT. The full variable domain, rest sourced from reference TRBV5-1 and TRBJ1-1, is KAGVTQTPRYLIKTRGQQVTLSCSPISGHRSVSWYQQTPGQGLQFLFEYFSETQRNKGNFPGRFSGRQFSNSRSEMNVSTLELGDSALYLCASSLQWSREAFFGQGTRLTVV.

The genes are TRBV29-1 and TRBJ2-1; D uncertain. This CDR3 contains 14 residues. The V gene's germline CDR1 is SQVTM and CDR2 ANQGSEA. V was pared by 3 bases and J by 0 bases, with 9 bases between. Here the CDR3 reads CSVDATSSYNEQFF. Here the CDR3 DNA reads TGCAGCGTTGACGCCACAAGCTCCTACAATGAGCAGTTCTTC.

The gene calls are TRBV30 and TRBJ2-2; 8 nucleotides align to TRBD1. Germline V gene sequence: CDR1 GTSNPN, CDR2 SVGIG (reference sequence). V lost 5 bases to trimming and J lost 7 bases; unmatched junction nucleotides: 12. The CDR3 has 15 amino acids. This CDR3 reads CAWGPADRDYGELFF. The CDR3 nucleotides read TGTGCCTGGGGTCCGGCGGACAGGGATTACGGGGAGCTGTTTTTT. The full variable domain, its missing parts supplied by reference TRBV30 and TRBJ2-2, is SQTIHQWPATLVQPVGSPLSLECTVEGTSNPNLYWYRQAAGRGLQLLFYSVGIGQISSEVPQNLSASRPQDRQFILSSKKLLLSDSGFYLCAWGPADRDYGELFFGEGSRLTVL.

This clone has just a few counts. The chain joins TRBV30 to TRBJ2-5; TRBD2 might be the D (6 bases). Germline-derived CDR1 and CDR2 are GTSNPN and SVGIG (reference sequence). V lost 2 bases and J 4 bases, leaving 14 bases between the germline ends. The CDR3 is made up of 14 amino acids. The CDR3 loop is CAWSTVGGSETQYF. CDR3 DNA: TGTGCCTGGAGTACCGTCGGGGGATCAGAGACCCAGTACTTC.

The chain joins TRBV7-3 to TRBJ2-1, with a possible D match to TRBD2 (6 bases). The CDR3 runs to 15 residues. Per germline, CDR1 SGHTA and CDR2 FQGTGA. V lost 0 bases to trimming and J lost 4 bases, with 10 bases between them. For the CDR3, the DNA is TGTGCCAGCAGCTTAACCGGGAGCCAATACAATGAGCAGTTCTTC. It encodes CASSLTGSQYNEQFF.

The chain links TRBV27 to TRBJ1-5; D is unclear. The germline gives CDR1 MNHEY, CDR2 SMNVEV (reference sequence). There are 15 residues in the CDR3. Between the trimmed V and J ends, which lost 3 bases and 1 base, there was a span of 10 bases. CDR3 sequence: CASSFGDGSNQPQHF. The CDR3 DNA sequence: TGTGCCAGCAGTTTCGGGGATGGAAGCAATCAGCCCCAGCATTTT.

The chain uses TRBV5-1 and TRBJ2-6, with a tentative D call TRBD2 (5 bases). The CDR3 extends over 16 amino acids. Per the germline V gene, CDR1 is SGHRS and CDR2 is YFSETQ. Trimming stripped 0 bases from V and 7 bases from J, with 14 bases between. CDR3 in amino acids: CASSLAPYGEANVLTF. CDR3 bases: TGCGCCAGCAGCTTGGCCCCGTACGGGGAAGCCAACGTCCTGACTTTC.

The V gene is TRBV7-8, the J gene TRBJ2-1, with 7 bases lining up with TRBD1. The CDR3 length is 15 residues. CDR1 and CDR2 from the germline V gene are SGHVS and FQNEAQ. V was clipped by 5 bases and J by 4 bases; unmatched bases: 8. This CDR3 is CASSPRDSAYNEQFF. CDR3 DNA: TGTGCCAGCAGCCCCCGGGACAGCGCATACAATGAGCAGTTCTTC.

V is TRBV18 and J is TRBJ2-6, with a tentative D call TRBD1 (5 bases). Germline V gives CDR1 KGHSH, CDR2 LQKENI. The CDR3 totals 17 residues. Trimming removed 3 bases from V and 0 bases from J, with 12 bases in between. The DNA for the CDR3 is TGTGCCAGCTCACCTCGGACACAGAGCTCTGGGGCCAACGTCCTGACTTTC. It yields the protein CASSPRTQSSGANVLTF.

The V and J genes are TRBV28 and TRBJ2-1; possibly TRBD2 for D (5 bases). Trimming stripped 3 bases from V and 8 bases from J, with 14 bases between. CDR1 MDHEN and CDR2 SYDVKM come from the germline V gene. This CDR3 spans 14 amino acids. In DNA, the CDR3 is TGTGCCAGCAGTTTTAGCGCGCCAAAGGATGAGCAGTTCTTC. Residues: CASSFSAPKDEQFF.

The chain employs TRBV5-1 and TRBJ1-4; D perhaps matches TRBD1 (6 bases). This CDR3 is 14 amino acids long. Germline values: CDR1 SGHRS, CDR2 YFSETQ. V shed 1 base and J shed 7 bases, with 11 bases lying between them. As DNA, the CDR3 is TGCGCCAGCAGCTTGAGGCAGGGGAGTGAAAAACTGTTTTTT. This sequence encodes CASSLRQGSEKLFF. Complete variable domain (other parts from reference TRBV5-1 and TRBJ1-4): KAGVTQTPRYLIKTRGQQVTLSCSPISGHRSVSWYQQTPGQGLQFLFEYFSETQRNKGNFPGRFSGRQFSNSRSEMNVSTLELGDSALYLCASSLRQGSEKLFFGSGTQLSVL.

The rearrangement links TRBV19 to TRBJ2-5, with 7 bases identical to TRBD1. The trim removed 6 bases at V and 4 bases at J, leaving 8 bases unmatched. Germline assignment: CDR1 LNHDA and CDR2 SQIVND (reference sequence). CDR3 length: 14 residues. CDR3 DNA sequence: TGTGCCAGTAGGGCGGACAGGTGGGGAGAGACCCAGTACTTC. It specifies CASRADRWGETQYF.

The CDR3 region has the DNA TGTGCCAGCAGACTAGACAGGGAAACTGAAGCTTTCTTT. Amino acids: CASRLDRETEAFF. J is TRBJ1-1 and V is TRBV6-5, with 7 nucleotides matching TRBD1. The CDR3 length is 13 residues. CDR1 is MNHEY and CDR2 is SVGAGI in the germline V gene. V shed 6 bases and J 5 bases; nucleotides not matched to a gene: 6.

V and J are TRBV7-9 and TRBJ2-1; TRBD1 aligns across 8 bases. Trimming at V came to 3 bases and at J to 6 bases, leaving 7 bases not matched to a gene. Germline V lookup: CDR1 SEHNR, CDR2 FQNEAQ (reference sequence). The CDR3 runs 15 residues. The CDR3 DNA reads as TGTGCCAGCAGCTTCAGGGGGCTGGAGGTCAATGAGCAGTTCTTC. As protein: CASSFRGLEVNEQFF.

In DNA form, the CDR3 reads TGTGCCAGCCGGGGACAGCCCTATGGCTACACCTTC. This sequence encodes CASRGQPYGYTF. V is TRBV28 and J is TRBJ1-2; 7 positions agree with TRBD1. Germline lookup yields CDR1 MDHEN and CDR2 SYDVKM. The length of the CDR3 is 12 residues. The ends lost 8 bases at V and 4 bases at J; junction bases unmatched: 4.

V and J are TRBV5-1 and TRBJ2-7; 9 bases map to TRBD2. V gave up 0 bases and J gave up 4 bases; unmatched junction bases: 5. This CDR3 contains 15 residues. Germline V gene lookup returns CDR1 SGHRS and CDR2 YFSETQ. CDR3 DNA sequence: TGCGCCAGCAGCTTGGCGAGGACTAGCGAGTACGAGCAGTACTTC. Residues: CASSLARTSEYEQYF.

CDR3 nucleotides: TGTGCCAGCAGCCCATCCTCTGGGGCCAACGTCCTGACTTTC. Amino acid sequence: CASSPSSGANVLTF. The chain joins TRBV9 to TRBJ2-6; the D is unclear. Germline V CDR1 and CDR2: SGDLS, YYNGEE. V shed 4 bases and J shed 0 bases, with 5 bases lying between them. CDR3 length: 14 amino acids.

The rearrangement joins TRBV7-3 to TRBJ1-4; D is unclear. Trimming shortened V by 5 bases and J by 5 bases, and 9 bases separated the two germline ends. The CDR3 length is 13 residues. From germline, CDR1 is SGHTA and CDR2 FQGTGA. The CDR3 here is CASSPKLNEKLFF. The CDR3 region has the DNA TGTGCCAGCAGCCCCAAACTAAATGAAAAACTGTTTTTT.

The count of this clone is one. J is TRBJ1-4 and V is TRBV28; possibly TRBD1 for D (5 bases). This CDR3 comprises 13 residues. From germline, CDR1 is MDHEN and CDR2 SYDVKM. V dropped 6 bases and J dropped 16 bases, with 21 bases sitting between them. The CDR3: CASSPFLNRFRFF. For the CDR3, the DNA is TGTGCCAGCAGCCCTTTCCTTAACAGGTTCAGGTTTTTT.

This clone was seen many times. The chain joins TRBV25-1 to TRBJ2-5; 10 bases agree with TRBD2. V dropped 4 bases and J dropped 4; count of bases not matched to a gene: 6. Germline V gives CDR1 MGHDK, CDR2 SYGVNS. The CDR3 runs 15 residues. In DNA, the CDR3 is TGTGCCAGCAGTGGAGCGGGAGGGAGGGGAGAGACCCAGTACTTC. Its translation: CASSGAGGRGETQYF. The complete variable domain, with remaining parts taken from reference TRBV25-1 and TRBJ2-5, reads EADIYQTPRYLVIGTGKKITLECSQTMGHDKMYWYQQDPGMELHLIHYSYGVNSTEKGDLSSESTVSRIRTEHFPLTLESARPSHTSQYLCASSGAGGRGETQYFGPGTRLLVL.

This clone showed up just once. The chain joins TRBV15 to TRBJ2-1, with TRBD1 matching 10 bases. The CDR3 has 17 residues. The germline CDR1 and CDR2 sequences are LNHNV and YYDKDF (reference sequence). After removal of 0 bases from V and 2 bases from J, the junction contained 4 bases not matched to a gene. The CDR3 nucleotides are TGTGCCACCAGCAGAGAAGGGACAGGGGCCACCTACAATGAGCAGTTCTTC. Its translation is CATSREGTGATYNEQFF.